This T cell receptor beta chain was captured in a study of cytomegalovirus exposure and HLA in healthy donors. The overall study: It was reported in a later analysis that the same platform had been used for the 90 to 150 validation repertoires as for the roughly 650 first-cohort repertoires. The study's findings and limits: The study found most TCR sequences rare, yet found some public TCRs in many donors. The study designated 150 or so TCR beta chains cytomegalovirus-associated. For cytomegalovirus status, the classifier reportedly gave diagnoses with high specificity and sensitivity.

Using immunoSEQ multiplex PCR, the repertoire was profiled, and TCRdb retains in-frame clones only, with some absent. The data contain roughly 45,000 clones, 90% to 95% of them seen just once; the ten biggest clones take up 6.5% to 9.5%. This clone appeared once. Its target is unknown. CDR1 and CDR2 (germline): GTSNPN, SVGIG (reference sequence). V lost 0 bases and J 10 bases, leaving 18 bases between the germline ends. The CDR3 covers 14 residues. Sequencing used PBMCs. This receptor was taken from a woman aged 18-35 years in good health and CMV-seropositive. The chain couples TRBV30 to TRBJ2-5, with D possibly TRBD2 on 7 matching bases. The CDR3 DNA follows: TGTGCCTGGAGTGTAGACGCGGGTAGGGGGGGCCAGTACTTC. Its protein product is CAWSVDAGRGGQYF.